This T cell receptor (beta chain) was sequenced in a study of response to subunit inactivated influenza vaccine. Losses at the gene ends were 4 bases for V and 6 bases for J; bases not matched to a gene: 12. CDR3 length: 15 amino acids. Germline CDR1 SQVTM, CDR2 ANQGSEA. Study results and limitations: Each seasonal influenza vaccination, the authors suggested, recruits few new T cells.

Of note for this clonotype: No antigen is known for it.

TCRdb used MiXCR to reprocess the RT-PCR reads, holding one entry per CDR3 protein. Here the sample spans roughly 630,000 distinct CDR3 sequences, 14% being singletons. Specimen: PBMCs from blood, collected around 14 days before vaccination. The receptor's source is a man aged 45-65 years who received an inactivated influenza vaccine. The gene calls are TRBV29-1 and TRBJ2-7; 10 bases match TRBD2. The CDR3 loop reads CSVGFMSSGGGEQYF. The CDR3 DNA reads as TGCAGCGTTGGTTTTATGTCTAGCGGGGGTGGCGAGCAGTACTTC.